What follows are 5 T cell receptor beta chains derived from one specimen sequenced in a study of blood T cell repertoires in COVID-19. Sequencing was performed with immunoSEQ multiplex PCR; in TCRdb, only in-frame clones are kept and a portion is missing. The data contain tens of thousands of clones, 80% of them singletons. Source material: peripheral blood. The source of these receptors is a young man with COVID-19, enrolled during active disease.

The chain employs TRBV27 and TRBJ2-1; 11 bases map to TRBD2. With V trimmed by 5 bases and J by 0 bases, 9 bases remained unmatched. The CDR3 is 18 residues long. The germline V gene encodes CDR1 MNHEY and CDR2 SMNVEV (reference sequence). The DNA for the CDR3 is TGTGCCAGCAGTCCCCGACTAGCGGGATTCTCCTCCTACAATGAGCAGTTCTTC. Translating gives CASSPRLAGFSSYNEQFF.

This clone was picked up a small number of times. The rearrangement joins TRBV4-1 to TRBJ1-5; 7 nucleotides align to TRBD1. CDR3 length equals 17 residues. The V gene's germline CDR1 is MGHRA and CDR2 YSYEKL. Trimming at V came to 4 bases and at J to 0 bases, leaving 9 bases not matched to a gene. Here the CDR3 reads CASSLGGLGNSNQPQHF. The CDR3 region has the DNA TGCGCCAGCAGCCTAGGGGGCCTTGGGAATAGCAATCAGCCCCAGCATTTT.

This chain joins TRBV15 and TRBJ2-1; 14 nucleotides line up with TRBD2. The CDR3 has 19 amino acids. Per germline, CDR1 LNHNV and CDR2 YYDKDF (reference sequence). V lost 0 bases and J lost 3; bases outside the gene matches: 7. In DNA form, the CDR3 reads TGTGCCACCAGCAGAGAAAGACTAGCGGGAGGGCCTGGCTACAATGAGCAGTTCTTC. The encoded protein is CATSRERLAGGPGYNEQFF.

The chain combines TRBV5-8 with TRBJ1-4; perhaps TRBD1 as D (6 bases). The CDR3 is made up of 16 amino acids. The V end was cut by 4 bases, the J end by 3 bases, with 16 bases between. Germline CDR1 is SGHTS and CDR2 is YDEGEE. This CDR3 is CASSRFTGIPNEKLFF. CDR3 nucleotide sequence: TGTGCCAGCAGCCGCTTTACAGGGATTCCTAATGAAAAACTGTTTTTT.

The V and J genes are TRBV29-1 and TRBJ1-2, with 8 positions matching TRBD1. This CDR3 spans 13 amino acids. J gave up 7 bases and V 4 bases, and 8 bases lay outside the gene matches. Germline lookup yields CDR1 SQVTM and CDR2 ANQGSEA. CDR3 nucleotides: TGCAGCGTTGTGGGGCAGGGGGCACGTGGCTACACCTTC. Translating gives CSVVGQGARGYTF.